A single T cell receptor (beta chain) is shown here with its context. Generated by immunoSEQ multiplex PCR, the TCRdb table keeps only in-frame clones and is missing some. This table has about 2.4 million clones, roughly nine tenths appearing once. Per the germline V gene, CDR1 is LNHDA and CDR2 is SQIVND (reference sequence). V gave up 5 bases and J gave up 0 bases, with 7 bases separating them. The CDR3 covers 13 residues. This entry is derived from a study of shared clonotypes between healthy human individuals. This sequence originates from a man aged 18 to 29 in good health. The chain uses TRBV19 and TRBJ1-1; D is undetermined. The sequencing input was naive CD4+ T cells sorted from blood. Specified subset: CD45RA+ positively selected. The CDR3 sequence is CASSLRLNTEAFF. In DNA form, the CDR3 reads TGTGCCAGTAGTCTCCGGTTGAACACTGAAGCTTTCTTT. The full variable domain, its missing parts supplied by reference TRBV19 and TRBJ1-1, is DGGITQSPKYLFRKEGQNVTLSCEQNLNHDAMYWYRQDPGQGLRLIYYSQIVNDFQKGDIAEGYSVSREKKESFPLTVTSAQKNPTAFYLCASSLRLNTEAFFGQGTRLTVV.